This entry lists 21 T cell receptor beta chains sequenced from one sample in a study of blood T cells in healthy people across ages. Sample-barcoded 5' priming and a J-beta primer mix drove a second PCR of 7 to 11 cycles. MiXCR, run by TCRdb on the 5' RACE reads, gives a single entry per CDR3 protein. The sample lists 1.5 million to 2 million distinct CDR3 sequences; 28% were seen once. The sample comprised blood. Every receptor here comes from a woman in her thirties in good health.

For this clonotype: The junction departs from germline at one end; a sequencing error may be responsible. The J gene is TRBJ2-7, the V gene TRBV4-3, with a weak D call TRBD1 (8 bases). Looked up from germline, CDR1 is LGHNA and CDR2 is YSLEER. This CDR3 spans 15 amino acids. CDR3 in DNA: TGCGCCGGCAGCCGAATCACAGGGGGGGTAAGCGAGCAGTACTTC. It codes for CAGSRITGGVSEQYF.

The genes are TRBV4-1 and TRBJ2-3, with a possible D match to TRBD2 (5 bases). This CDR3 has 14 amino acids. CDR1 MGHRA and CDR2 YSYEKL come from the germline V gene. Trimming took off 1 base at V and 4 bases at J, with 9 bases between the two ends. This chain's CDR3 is CASSQALAPDTQYF. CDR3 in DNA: TGCGCCAGCAGCCAAGCTCTAGCACCAGATACGCAGTATTTT.

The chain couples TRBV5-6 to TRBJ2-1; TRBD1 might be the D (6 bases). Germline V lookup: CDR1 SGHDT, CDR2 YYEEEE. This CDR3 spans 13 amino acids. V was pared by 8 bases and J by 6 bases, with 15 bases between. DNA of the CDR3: TGTGCCAGTCAGCTTATAGGGGGCAATGAGCAGTTCTTC. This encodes CASQLIGGNEQFF.

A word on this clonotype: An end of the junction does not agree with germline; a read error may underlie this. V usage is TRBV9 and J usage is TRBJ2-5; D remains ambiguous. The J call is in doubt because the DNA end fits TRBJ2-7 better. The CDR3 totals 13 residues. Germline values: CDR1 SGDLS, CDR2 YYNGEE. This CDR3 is CANSVEASGEQYF. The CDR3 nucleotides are TGTGCCAACAGCGTGGAAGCGTCGGGCGAGCAGTACTTC.

In DNA form, the CDR3 reads TGTGCCAGCAGCTTTGCGGGGGATTTTATTGCAGATACGCAGTATTTT. Translated: CASSFAGDFIADTQYF. The chain carries TRBV5-5 and TRBJ2-3, with TRBD2 identical over 7 bases. This CDR3 comprises 16 residues. V trimming: 2 bases; J trimming: 4 bases; junction bases outside the gene matches: 10. CDR1 is SGHKS and CDR2 is YYEKEE in the germline V gene (reference sequence).

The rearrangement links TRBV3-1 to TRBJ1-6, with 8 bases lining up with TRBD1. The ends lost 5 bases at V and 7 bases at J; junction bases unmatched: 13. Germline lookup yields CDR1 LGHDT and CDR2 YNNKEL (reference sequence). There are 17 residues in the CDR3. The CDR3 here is CASSYFTRQGNNSPLHF. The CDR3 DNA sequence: TGTGCCAGCAGCTATTTCACCCGACAGGGGAACAATTCACCCCTCCACTTT.

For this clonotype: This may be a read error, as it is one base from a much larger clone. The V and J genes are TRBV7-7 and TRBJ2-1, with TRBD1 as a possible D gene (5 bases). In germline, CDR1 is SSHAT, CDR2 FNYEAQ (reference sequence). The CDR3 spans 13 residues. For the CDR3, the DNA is TGTGCCACCAGTAGGGGTATGGACAATAAGCAGTTCTTC. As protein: CATSRGMDNKQFF. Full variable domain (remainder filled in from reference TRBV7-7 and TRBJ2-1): GAGVSQSPRYKVTKRGQDVTLRCDPISSHATLYWYQQALGQGPEFLTYFNYEAQPDKSGLPSDRFSAERPEGSISTLTIQRTEQRDSAMYRCATSRGMDNKQFFGPGTRLTVL.

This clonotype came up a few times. CDR3 sequence reads: CASSYSRGSEQQYF. The DNA for the CDR3 is TGTGCCAGCAGTTACTCGAGAGGTTCGGAGCAGCAGTACTTC. The chain uses TRBV6-6 and TRBJ2-7; no reliable D call. The V end lost 0 bases, the J end lost 8 bases, and 14 bases lay between the germline ends. Germline-derived CDR1 and CDR2 are MNHNY and SVGAGI (reference sequence). The length of the CDR3 is 14 residues.

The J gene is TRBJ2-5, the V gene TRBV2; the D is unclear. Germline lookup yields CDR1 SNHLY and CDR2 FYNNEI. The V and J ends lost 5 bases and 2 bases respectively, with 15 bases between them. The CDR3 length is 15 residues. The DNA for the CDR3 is TGTGCCAGCAGTCATTCGGGTACTCGTCAAGAGACCCAGTACTTC. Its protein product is CASSHSGTRQETQYF.

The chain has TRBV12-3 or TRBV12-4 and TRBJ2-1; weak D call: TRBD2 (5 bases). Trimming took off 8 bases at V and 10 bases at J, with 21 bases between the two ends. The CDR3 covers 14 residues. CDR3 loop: CASSHPGKTYEQFF. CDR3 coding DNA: TGTGCCAGCTCCCACCCGGGGAAGACCTACGAGCAGTTCTTC.

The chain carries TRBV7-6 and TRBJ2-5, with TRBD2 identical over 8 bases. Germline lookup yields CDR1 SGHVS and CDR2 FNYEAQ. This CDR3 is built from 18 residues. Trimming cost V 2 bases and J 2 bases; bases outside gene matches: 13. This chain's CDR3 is CASSLRGGLAGRQETQYF. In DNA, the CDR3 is TGTGCCAGCAGCTTAAGGGGCGGGCTAGCGGGCAGGCAAGAGACCCAGTACTTC. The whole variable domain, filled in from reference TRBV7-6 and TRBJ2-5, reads GAGVSQSPRYKVTKRGQDVALRCDPISGHVSLYWYRQALGQGPEFLTYFNYEAQQDKSGLPNDRFSAERPEGSISTLTIQRTEQRDSAMYRCASSLRGGLAGRQETQYFGPGTRLLVL.

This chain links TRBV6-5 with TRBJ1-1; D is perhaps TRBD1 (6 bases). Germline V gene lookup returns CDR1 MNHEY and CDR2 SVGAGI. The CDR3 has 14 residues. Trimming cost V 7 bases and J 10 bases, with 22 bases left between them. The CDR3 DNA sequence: TGTGCCAGCACTCCCTTCGGACAGCGAAGTGGAGCTTTCTTT. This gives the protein CASTPFGQRSGAFF.

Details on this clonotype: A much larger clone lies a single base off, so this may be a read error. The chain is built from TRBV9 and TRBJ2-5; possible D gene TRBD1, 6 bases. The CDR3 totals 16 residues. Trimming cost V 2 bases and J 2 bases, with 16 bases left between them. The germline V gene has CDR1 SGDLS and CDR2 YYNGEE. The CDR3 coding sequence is TGTGCCAGCAGCGTCGCAGGGGACCGTTATCAAGAGACCCAGTACTTC. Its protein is CASSVAGDRYQETQYF.

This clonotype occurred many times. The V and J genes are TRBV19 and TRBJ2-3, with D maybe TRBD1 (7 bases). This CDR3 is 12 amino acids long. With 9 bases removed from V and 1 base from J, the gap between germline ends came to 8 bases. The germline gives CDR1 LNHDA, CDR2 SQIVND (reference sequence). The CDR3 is CASRGGTDTQYF. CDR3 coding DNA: TGTGCCAGCAGGGGGGGCACAGATACGCAGTATTTT.

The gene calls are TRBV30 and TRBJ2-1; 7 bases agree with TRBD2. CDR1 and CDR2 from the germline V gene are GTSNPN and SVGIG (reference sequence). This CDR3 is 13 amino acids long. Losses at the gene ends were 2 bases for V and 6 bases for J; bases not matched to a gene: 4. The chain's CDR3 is CAWSQSGVNEQFF. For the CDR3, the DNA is TGTGCCTGGAGTCAAAGCGGGGTCAATGAGCAGTTCTTC. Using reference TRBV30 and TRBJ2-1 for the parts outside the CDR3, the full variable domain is SQTIHQWPATLVQPVGSPLSLECTVEGTSNPNLYWYRQAAGRGLQLLFYSVGIGQISSEVPQNLSASRPQDRQFILSSKKLLLSDSGFYLCAWSQSGVNEQFFGPGTRLTVL.

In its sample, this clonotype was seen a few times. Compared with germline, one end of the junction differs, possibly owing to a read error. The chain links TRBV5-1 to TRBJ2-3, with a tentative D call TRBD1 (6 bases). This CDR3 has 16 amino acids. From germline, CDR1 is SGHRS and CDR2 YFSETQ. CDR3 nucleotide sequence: TGCGCCGGCAGCTTCCCGAGGGGGACCAGCACAGATACGCAGTATTTT. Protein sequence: CAGSFPRGTSTDTQYF. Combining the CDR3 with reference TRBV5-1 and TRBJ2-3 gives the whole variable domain KAGVTQTPRYLIKTRGQQVTLSCSPISGHRSVSWYQQTPGQGLQFLFEYFSETQRNKGNFPGRFSGRQFSNSRSEMNVSTLELGDSALYLCAGSFPRGTSTDTQYFGPGTRLTVL.

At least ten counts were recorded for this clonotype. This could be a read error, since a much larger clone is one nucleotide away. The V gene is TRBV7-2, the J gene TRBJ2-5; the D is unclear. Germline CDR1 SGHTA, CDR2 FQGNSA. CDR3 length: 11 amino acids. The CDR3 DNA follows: TGTGCCAGCAGCAAACAAGTGACCCAGTACTTC. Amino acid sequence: CASSKQVTQYF.

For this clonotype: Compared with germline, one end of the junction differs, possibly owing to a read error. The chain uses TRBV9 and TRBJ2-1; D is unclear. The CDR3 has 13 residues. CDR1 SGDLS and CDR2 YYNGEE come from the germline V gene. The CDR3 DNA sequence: TGTGCCAGCAGCGTAGGGTCGTACAGTGAGCAGTTCTTC. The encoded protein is CASSVGSYSEQFF.

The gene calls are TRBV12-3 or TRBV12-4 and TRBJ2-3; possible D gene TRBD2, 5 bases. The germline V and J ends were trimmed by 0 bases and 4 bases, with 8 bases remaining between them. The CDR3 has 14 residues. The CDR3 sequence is CASSLAPGSDTQYF. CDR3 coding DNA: TGTGCCAGCAGTTTAGCGCCGGGGTCAGATACGCAGTATTTT.

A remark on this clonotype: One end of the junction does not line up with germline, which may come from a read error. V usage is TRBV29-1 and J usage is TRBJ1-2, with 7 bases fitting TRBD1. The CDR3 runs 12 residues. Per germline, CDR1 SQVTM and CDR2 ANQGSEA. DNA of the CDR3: TGTAGCGTAGCGGGACAGTTCTATGGCTACACCTTC. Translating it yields CSVAGQFYGYTF.

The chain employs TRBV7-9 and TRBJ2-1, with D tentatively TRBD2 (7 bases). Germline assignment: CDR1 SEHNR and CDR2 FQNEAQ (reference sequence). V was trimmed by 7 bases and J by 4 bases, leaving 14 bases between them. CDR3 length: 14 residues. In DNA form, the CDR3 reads TGTGCCAGCAACAGGGCGGGGGTATACAATGAGCAGTTCTTC. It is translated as CASNRAGVYNEQFF.